Sequencing of this T cell receptor beta chain was carried out in a study of technical replicates of blood from several donors (dated by TCRdb to about 2017). Measured from the cysteine to the phenylalanine, the CDR3 is 17 residues long. The kept DNA is CDR3 alone, 51 bases in frame from the first base. The germline V gene sets CDR1 to KGHSH and CDR2 to LQKENI. Here V drops 4 bases and J drops 0 bases, and the junction holds 9 bases not matched to any gene. The library was built by means of the immunoSEQ multiplex PCR assay. The clones in this table, taken by TCRdb from immuneACCESS, are in-frame only. Not every clone is retained; where verified, under half of the shortfall comes from an unresolved V gene, and the cause of the rest is unknown. A total of more than 10,000 clones appear in this sample, about 94% of them only once. Roughly 6.9% of the sample belongs to the ten largest clones. The count of this clone is one. Its antigen is currently not known. The input lacks base qualities; no much larger clone sits a single base away.

The V gene is TRBV18 and the J gene is TRBJ1-3; TRBD1 fits 7 bases in the junction. This clonotype originated in a human donor in good health. The material sequenced was PBMCs. For the CDR3, the sequence is CASSRVTGKGSGNTIYF. The DNA sequence is as follows: TGTGCCAGCTCACGCGTGACAGGGAAGGGCTCTGGAAACACCATATATTTT.